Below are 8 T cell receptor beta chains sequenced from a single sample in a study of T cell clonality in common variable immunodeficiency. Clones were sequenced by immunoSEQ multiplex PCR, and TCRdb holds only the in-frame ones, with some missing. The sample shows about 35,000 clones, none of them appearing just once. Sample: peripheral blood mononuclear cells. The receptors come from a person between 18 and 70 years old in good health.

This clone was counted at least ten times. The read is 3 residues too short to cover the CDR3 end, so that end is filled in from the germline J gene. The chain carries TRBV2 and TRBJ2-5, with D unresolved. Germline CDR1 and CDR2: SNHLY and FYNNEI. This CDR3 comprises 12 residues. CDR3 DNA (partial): TGTGCCAGCTTAACCGAGCTGAGTACC. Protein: CASLTELST. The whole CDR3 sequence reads CASLTELSTQYF.

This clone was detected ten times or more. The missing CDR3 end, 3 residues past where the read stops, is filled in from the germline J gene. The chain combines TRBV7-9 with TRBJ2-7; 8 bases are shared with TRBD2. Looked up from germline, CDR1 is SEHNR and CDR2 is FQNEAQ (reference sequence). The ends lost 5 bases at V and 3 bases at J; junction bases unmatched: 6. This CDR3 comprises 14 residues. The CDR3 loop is CASSRQLAVYEQYF. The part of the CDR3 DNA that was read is TGTGCCAGCAGCAGGCAACTAGCGGTCTACGAG. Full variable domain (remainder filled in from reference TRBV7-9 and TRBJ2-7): DTGVSQNPRHKITKRGQNVTFRCDPISEHNRLYWYRQTLGQGPEFLTYFQNEAQLEKSRLLSDRFSAERPKGSFSTLEIQRTEQGDSAMYLCASSRQLAVYEQYFGPGTRLTVT.

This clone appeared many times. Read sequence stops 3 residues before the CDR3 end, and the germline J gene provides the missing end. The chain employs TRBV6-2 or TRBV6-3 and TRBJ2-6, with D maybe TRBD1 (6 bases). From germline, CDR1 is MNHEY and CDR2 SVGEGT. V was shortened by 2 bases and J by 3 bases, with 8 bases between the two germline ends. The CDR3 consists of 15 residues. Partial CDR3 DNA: TGTGCCAGCAGTTACGGGGGCAGTGGGGCCAACGTC. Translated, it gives CASSYGGSGANV. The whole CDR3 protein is CASSYGGSGANVLTF.

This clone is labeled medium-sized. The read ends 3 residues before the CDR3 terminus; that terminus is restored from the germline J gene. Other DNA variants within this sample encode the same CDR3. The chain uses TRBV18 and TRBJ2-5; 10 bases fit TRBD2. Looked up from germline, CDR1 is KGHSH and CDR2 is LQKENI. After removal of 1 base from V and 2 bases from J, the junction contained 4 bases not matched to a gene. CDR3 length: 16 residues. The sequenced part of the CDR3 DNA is TGTGCCAGCTCACCACTTCAAGCGGGAGGGCAAGAGACC. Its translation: CASSPLQAGGQET. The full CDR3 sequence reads CASSPLQAGGQETQYF.

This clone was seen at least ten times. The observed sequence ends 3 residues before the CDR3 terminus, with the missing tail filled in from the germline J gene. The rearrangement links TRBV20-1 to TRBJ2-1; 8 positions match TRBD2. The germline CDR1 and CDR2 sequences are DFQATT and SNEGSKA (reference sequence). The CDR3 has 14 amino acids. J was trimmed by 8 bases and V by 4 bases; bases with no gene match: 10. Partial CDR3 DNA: TGCAGTGCTATTCCTAGCGGGTTGGGATATGAG. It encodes CSAIPSGLGYE. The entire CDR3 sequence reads CSAIPSGLGYEQFF.

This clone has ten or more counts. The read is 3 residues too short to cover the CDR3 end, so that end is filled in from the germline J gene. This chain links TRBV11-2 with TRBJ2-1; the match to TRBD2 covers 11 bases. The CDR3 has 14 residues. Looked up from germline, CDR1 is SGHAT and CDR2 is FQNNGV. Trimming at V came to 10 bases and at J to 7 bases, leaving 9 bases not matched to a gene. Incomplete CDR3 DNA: TGTGCCACTTCGACTAGCGGGATGTGGAATGAG. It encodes CATSTSGMWNE. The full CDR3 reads CATSTSGMWNEQFF.

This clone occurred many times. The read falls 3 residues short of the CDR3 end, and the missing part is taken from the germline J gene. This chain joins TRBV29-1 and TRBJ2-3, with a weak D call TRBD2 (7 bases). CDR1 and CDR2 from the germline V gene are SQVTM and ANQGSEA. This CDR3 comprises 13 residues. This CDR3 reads CSVEVGGAETQYF. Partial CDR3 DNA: TGCAGCGTTGAAGTAGGGGGGGCGGAGACG.

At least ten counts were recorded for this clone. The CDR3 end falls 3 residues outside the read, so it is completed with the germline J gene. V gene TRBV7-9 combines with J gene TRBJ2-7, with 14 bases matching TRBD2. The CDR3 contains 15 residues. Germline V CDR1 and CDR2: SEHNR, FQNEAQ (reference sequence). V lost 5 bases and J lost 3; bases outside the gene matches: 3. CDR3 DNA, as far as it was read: TGTGCCAGCAGCCTGACTAGCGGGAGGGACTACGAG. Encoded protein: CASSLTSGRDYE. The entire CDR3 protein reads CASSLTSGRDYEQYF.